The 25 T cell receptor beta chains given below trace back to one sample, sequenced in a study of TIL therapy for anti-PD-1-resistant metastatic lung cancer. The time point was: pre-treatment sample, taken before nivolumab and TIL therapy. The libraries were made with immunoSEQ v3. TCRdb's copy holds only in-frame clones and misses some; the assay was immunoSEQ multiplex PCR. The sample includes 55,000 to 70,000 clones, more than 75% of them seen just once. Sequencing used blood, obtained at baseline. These receptor sequences come from a person between 25 and 80 years old with non-small cell lung cancer.

The genes are TRBV6-2 or TRBV6-3 and TRBJ2-1; 8 bases fit TRBD1. Germline loops: CDR1 MNHEY, CDR2 SVGEGT. The CDR3 length is 20 residues. Trimming removed 2 bases from V and 2 bases from J; junction bases left unmatched: 17. The DNA of the CDR3 is TGTGCCAGCAGTTACGCGGGACAGGACCCTGTTACTGACGCCTACAATGAGCAGTTCTTC. Its translation: CASSYAGQDPVTDAYNEQFF.

V and J are TRBV10-3 and TRBJ2-3; 11 positions match TRBD2. The CDR3 length is 19 residues. The germline CDR1 and CDR2 sequences are ENHRY and SYGVKD. With V trimmed by 10 bases and J by 1 base, 19 bases remained unmatched. The CDR3 DNA is TGTGCCACCTCCGGAATAGCGGGGGGGAGGAAGGTCGGCACAGATACGCAGTATTTT. It encodes CATSGIAGGRKVGTDTQYF.

The chain joins TRBV9 to TRBJ2-4, with 10 positions matching TRBD2. This CDR3 is built from 12 residues. V shed 7 bases, J shed 12 bases, and the junction held 7 bases outside the gene matches. The germline CDR1 and CDR2 sequences are SGDLS and YYNGEE. CDR3 DNA: TGTGCCAGCGGGCGGGGGACTAGCGATCAGTACTTC. It codes for CASGRGTSDQYF. The entire variable domain, with the rest obtained from reference TRBV9 and TRBJ2-4, is as follows: DSGVTQTPKHLITATGQRVTLRCSPRSGDLSVYWYQQSLDQGLQFLIQYYNGEERAKGNILERFSAQQFPDLHSELNLSSLELGDSALYFCASGRGTSDQYFGAGTRLSVL.

This clone was seen just once. The chain recombines TRBV7-6 with TRBJ2-7, with TRBD1 matching over 9 bases. This CDR3 contains 15 residues. V was clipped by 6 bases and J by 0 bases; unmatched bases: 6. Germline V gene sequence: CDR1 SGHVS, CDR2 FNYEAQ. The CDR3 protein is CASREGTGNSYEQYF. The CDR3 DNA is TGTGCCAGCAGAGAGGGGACAGGGAACTCCTACGAGCAGTACTTC.

This chain joins TRBV28 and TRBJ2-7, with 10 bases identical to TRBD1. This CDR3 comprises 14 residues. Germline trimming cut 6 bases from V and 5 bases from J; bases unmatched to any gene: 7. Germline CDR1 reads MDHEN; CDR2 reads SYDVKM. This CDR3 reads CASSLDRGVNEQYF. CDR3 coding DNA: TGTGCCAGCAGCTTGGACAGGGGGGTAAACGAGCAGTACTTC.

The DNA for the CDR3 is TGCGCCAGCAGCCAAATGCCGGGTTCCTATAGCAATCAGCCCCAGCATTTT. This encodes CASSQMPGSYSNQPQHF. This chain connects TRBV4-1 to TRBJ1-5; D remains ambiguous. The V gene lost 2 bases and the J gene lost 0 bases, with 14 bases spanning the gap. Germline CDR1 and CDR2: MGHRA and YSYEKL. The CDR3 covers 17 residues.

The chain recombines TRBV5-1 with TRBJ2-1, with unresolved D. V lost 2 bases and J lost 2, with 2 bases in between. There are 12 residues in the CDR3. Looked up from germline, CDR1 is SGHRS and CDR2 is YFSETQ. The CDR3 region has the DNA TGCGCCAGCAGCTTTCCCTACAATGAGCAGTTCTTC. As protein: CASSFPYNEQFF. The variable domain in full, completed from reference TRBV5-1 and TRBJ2-1, reads KAGVTQTPRYLIKTRGQQVTLSCSPISGHRSVSWYQQTPGQGLQFLFEYFSETQRNKGNFPGRFSGRQFSNSRSEMNVSTLELGDSALYLCASSFPYNEQFFGPGTRLTVL.

The count of this clone is one. The chain joins TRBV19 to TRBJ1-1, with D maybe TRBD1 (6 bases). This CDR3 region has 16 residues. The germline gives CDR1 LNHDA, CDR2 SQIVND (reference sequence). Trimming stripped 7 bases from V and 3 bases from J, with 21 bases between. The CDR3 nucleotides are TGTGCCAGTATCCCCGGGGGGGCACAGGGCTACACTGAAGCTTTCTTT. Its translation is CASIPGGAQGYTEAFF.

DNA of the CDR3: TGTGCCAGCAGCCCAGATCTAGCCAAAAACATTCAGTACTTC. Amino acid sequence: CASSPDLAKNIQYF. This chain links TRBV5-4 with TRBJ2-4; D gene uncertain. The V gene lost 4 bases and the J gene lost 0 bases, with 8 bases spanning the gap. The V gene's germline CDR1 is SGHNT and CDR2 YYREEE (reference sequence). The CDR3 extends over 14 amino acids.

The genes are TRBV27 and TRBJ1-4; D is unresolved. The CDR3 extends over 12 amino acids. CDR1 is MNHEY, CDR2 SMNVEV, per germline (reference sequence). V shed 6 bases and J shed 8 bases, with 10 bases lying between them. Written as DNA, the CDR3 is TGTGCCAGCAGGGAGGGTGGGGAAAAACTGTTTTTT. Translating it yields CASREGGEKLFF.

The chain joins TRBV2 to TRBJ2-6; D unclear. This CDR3 is 14 amino acids long. Germline assignment: CDR1 SNHLY and CDR2 FYNNEI. The V end lost 10 bases, the J end lost 0 bases, and 10 bases lay between the germline ends. Here the CDR3 DNA reads TGTGCCACGACCAGTGACTCTGGGGCCAACGTCCTGACTTTC. Protein product: CATTSDSGANVLTF.

This chain connects TRBV27 to TRBJ2-7; the D gene could be TRBD1 or TRBD2 (5 bases each). Trimming stripped 2 bases from V and 4 bases from J, with 9 bases between. Germline V lookup: CDR1 MNHEY, CDR2 SMNVEV (reference sequence). The CDR3 has 13 residues. CDR3 nucleotide sequence: TGTGCCAGCAGTTTAAGCGAGGGGTACGAGCAGTACTTC. Encoded protein: CASSLSEGYEQYF.

This chain joins TRBV3-1 (or the pseudogene TRBV3-2) and TRBJ2-7, with unresolved D. The germline CDR1 and CDR2 sequences are LGHDT and YNNKEL (reference sequence). V gave up 1 base and J gave up 6 bases, with 7 bases separating them. The CDR3 consists of 12 residues. The CDR3 DNA reads as TGTGCCAGCAGCCAAGGTTTCGGCGAGCAGTACTTC. It yields the protein CASSQGFGEQYF.

The V gene is TRBV27, the J gene TRBJ2-1; 13 positions agree with TRBD2. V lost 5 bases and J lost 5; bases outside the gene matches: 3. The CDR3 contains 15 residues. Germline CDR1 MNHEY, CDR2 SMNVEV (reference sequence). In DNA, the CDR3 is TGTGCCAGCAGTAGGACTAGCGGGAGTAACAATGAGCAGTTCTTC. Encoded protein: CASSRTSGSNNEQFF.

J is TRBJ1-6 and V is TRBV6-5, with D possibly matching TRBD1 (6 bases). Per the germline V gene, CDR1 is MNHEY and CDR2 is SVGAGI. This CDR3 spans 15 amino acids. Deletions cut 3 bases from V and 7 bases from J, with 13 bases between. The CDR3 loop is CASSYITGFNSPLHF. The CDR3, as DNA: TGTGCCAGCAGTTATATAACAGGGTTCAATTCACCCCTCCACTTT.

This chain joins TRBV27 and TRBJ1-4, with D unresolved. V lost 5 bases and J lost 8, with 15 bases in between. Germline loops: CDR1 MNHEY, CDR2 SMNVEV (reference sequence). There are 14 residues in the CDR3. CDR3 sequence: CASSRAGFREKLFF. Written as DNA, the CDR3 is TGTGCCAGCAGTCGGGCCGGCTTTCGGGAAAAACTGTTTTTT.

V usage is TRBV10-3 and J usage is TRBJ2-7; D is perhaps TRBD2 (6 bases). Trimming removed 11 bases from V and 0 bases from J, with 11 bases in between. The CDR3 runs to 12 residues. The germline CDR1 and CDR2 sequences are ENHRY and SYGVKD. The CDR3 nucleotides are TGTGCCGCCACGGACTACTCCTACGAGCAGTACTTC. Its translation is CAATDYSYEQYF.

The chain is built from TRBV3-1 (or the pseudogene TRBV3-2) and TRBJ2-7; D unresolved. Trimming removed 3 bases from V and 1 base from J, with 16 bases in between. Germline V lookup: CDR1 LGHDT, CDR2 YNNKEL (reference sequence). This CDR3 comprises 16 residues. The CDR3 DNA follows: TGTGCCAGCAGCCAGTCATACCGGGCCTGGTCCTACGAGCAGTACTTC. This sequence encodes CASSQSYRAWSYEQYF.

CDR3 in DNA: TGTGCCAGCAGCAAAGGGACCCACAGGGACTATGGCTACACCTTC. It specifies CASSKGTHRDYGYTF. This chain links TRBV21-1 with TRBJ1-2; the table assigns TRBD1, which was not confirmed against the DNA. TRBV21-1 is given as a pseudogene. This CDR3 region has 15 residues.

As regards this clone: The germline gene is not matched at one end of the junction; a read error may be the cause. The rearrangement uses TRBV4-2 and TRBJ1-6, with no clear D. Germline-derived CDR1 and CDR2 are LGHNA and YNFKEQ. The length of the CDR3 is 15 residues. The CDR3 loop is CASSQDSQMNSPLYF. CDR3 nucleotides: TGTGCCAGCAGCCAAGACAGCCAGATGAATTCACCCCTCTACTTT.

In regard to this clone: A read error may account for a junction end that differs from germline. The same CDR3 also results from other DNA sequences found in this sample. This sequence joins TRBV4-1 and TRBJ2-7; TRBD2 might be the D (5 bases). CDR3 size: 15 residues. Germline CDR1 MGHRA, CDR2 YSYEKL. The CDR3 DNA follows: TGCGCCAGTAGCCAAGAGCCCGGACTCCTATACGAGCAGTACTTC. Residues: CASSQEPGLLYEQYF.

This clone was observed a single time. The gene calls are TRBV4-1 and TRBJ2-7; D is unclear. The ends were cut back, 0 bases at V and 7 bases at J, with 13 bases in the middle. Germline lookup yields CDR1 MGHRA and CDR2 YSYEKL. The CDR3 covers 14 residues. The CDR3 bases are TGCGCCAGCAGCCAAGATGCCGCGACATATGAGCAGTACTTC. It yields the protein CASSQDAATYEQYF.

The chain joins TRBV9 to TRBJ2-1, with 9 bases that match TRBD2. The J segment lost 7 bases and the V segment lost 3 bases, leaving 5 bases of the junction unmatched. The CDR3 spans 14 residues. Germline V gene lookup returns CDR1 SGDLS and CDR2 YYNGEE. The CDR3 coding sequence is TGTGCCAGCAGCGCTAGCGGGGCGCTAAATGAGCAGTTCTTC. It translates to CASSASGALNEQFF.

This sequence joins TRBV21-1 and TRBJ1-1; no DNA check was done on the table's D call, TRBD1. TRBV21-1 is given as a pseudogene. The CDR3 consists of 15 residues. The CDR3 DNA is TGTGCCAGCCACAGGGGGGCGAGGGGGAACACTGAAGCTTTCTTT. Residues: CASHRGARGNTEAFF.

This chain joins TRBV10-3 and TRBJ1-1, with 7 bases aligning to TRBD1. CDR3 length: 18 residues. Germline values: CDR1 ENHRY, CDR2 SYGVKD. The J segment lost 3 bases and the V segment lost 4 bases, leaving 17 bases of the junction unmatched. The CDR3 sequence is CAISGGRTGPTGDTEAFF. CDR3 sequence (DNA): TGTGCCATCAGTGGGGGACGGACAGGCCCAACAGGGGACACTGAAGCTTTCTTT.